Sequencing of this TCR beta chain was carried out in a study of CD8 T cells in Susac syndrome. Trimming took 2 bases from V and 9 from J, leaving 11 bases between them. The CDR3 has 14 residues. The V gene's germline CDR1 is MNHEY and CDR2 SVGAGI. Reverse transcription of about 0.45 to 1 ug RNA was carried out with random hexamers. TCRdb reprocessed the immunoSEQ multiplex PCR reads via MiXCR and lists one record per CDR3 protein. The sample gives about 70,000 distinct CDR3 sequences, approximately 96% of which show up once; around 0.11% is in the top ten. This chain joins TRBV6-5 and TRBJ1-6, with TRBD1 as a possible D gene (5 bases). This TCR was recovered from a human donor with multiple sclerosis. Sequenced material: CD4+ T cells from PBMCs. As DNA, the CDR3 is TGTGCCAGCAGTTACGGGGGGAGAGGTTCACCCCTCCACTTT. Amino acid sequence: CASSYGGRGSPLHF.